This T cell receptor beta chain was obtained from a study of shared clonotypes between healthy human individuals. Between the trimmed V and J ends, which lost 2 bases and 2 bases, there was a span of 13 bases. The CDR3 runs 17 residues. The V gene's germline CDR1 is KGHSH and CDR2 LQKENI. Clones were sequenced by immunoSEQ multiplex PCR, and TCRdb holds only the in-frame ones, with some missing. Of 450,000 or so clones detected, 60% to 80% appear once; the ten largest clones hold 9.5% to 15%. Sequencing was done on a sample of PBMCs. The chain has TRBV18 and TRBJ2-6; D unclear. The receptor comes from a woman in her 40s in good health. Some clones in this sample may be carry-over from other donors' samples. The CDR3 is CASSPRADGAGANVLTF. The CDR3 coding sequence is TGTGCCAGCTCACCAAGGGCCGATGGCGCTGGGGCCAACGTCCTGACTTTC.